These 8 T cell receptor beta chains were sequenced from one sample in a study of response to subunit inactivated influenza vaccine. One entry per CDR3 protein, called by TCRdb with MiXCR from the RT-PCR reads. The table includes about 570,000 distinct CDR3 sequences, roughly 12% detected once. Material: PBMCs from blood, obtained on the day of vaccination. Receptors were obtained from a middle-aged man who received an inactivated influenza vaccine.

The chain links TRBV4-1 to TRBJ2-1, with 11 bases matching TRBD2. The CDR3 runs 16 residues. CDR1 is MGHRA and CDR2 is YSYEKL in the germline V gene. The V and J ends lost 1 base and 4 bases, in that order; junction bases with no gene match: 3. The CDR3 DNA sequence: TGCGCCAGCAGCCAAGCCCCTAGCGGGGGGTACAATGAGCAGTTCTTC. This gives the protein CASSQAPSGGYNEQFF.

This clonotype occurred many times. The CDR3 here is CATEDSVRMETQYF. The CDR3 bases are TGTGCCACCGAAGATAGCGTCCGGATGGAGACCCAGTACTTC. V usage is TRBV24-1 and J usage is TRBJ2-5, with TRBD2 as a possible D gene (5 bases). In germline, CDR1 is KGHDR, CDR2 SFDVKD. The CDR3 has 14 residues. Trimming cost V 9 bases and J 5 bases, with 18 bases left between them.

There are a few counts of this clonotype. The V gene is TRBV29-1, the J gene TRBJ1-1; maybe TRBD1 (5 bases). This CDR3 region has 11 residues. Between the trimmed V and J ends, which lost 1 base and 7 bases, there was a span of 7 bases. Germline V gene data show CDR1 as SQVTM and CDR2 as ANQGSEA. CDR3 nucleotides: TGCAGCGTTGAAGGGGGACTTGAAGCTTTCTTT. Its protein product is CSVEGGLEAFF.

In this sample, this clonotype turned up a few times. The chain is built from TRBV25-1 and TRBJ1-1, with D possibly TRBD1 on 6 matching bases. Germline lookup yields CDR1 MGHDK and CDR2 SYGVNS. The CDR3 has 11 amino acids. The V and J ends lost 5 bases and 9 bases respectively, with 10 bases between them. Here the CDR3 DNA reads TGTGCCAGCAGTTCAGGGACAAAAGCTTTCTTT. It translates to CASSSGTKAFF.

This clonotype was counted between two and nine times. The rearrangement links TRBV6-2 or TRBV6-3 to TRBJ2-2; TRBD2 matches at 13 bases. Germline trimming cut 6 bases from V and 3 bases from J; bases unmatched to any gene: 4. Germline-derived CDR1 and CDR2 are MNHEY and SVGEGT. CDR3 length equals 16 residues. CDR3 region: CASSRLAGGYTGELFF. The CDR3 nucleotides read TGTGCCAGCAGCCGACTAGCGGGGGGCTACACCGGGGAGCTGTTTTTT.

This chain links TRBV10-3 with TRBJ2-3; 11 bases line up with TRBD2. The CDR3 covers 14 residues. Trimming took 10 bases from V and 2 from J; bases not matched to a gene: 5. In germline, CDR1 is ENHRY, CDR2 SYGVKD. The CDR3 DNA is TGTGCCAGCCGACTAGCGGGGAACACAGATACGCAGTATTTT. It yields the protein CASRLAGNTDTQYF.

This clonotype has at least ten counts. The chain combines TRBV12-3 or TRBV12-4 with TRBJ2-7; D possibly corresponds to TRBD1 (6 bases). Trimming cost V 2 bases and J 2 bases, with 7 bases left between them. The CDR3 contains 13 residues. CDR3 loop: CASSLQGPYEQYF. CDR3 sequence (DNA): TGTGCCAGCAGTTTACAGGGGCCCTACGAGCAGTACTTC.

This clonotype was counted only a few times. The chain links TRBV13 to TRBJ2-1; D uncertain. The CDR3 runs to 16 residues. Per germline, CDR1 PRHDT and CDR2 FYEKMQ (reference sequence). Deletions cut 5 bases from V and 9 bases from J, with 23 bases between. In DNA form, the CDR3 reads TGTGCCAGCAGCCCCTCCCCCGTCCTAGTGGGTGGTGAGCAGTTCTTC. It translates to CASSPSPVLVGGEQFF.